The 17 T cell receptor beta chains given below trace back to one sample, sequenced in a study of blood T cell repertoires in COVID-19. Here immunoSEQ multiplex PCR was the method, and the copy in TCRdb shows in-frame clones only, minus some. Of roughly 63,000 clones in the sample, around 85% were seen once. What was sequenced was peripheral blood. These receptors were taken from a human donor in a cohort sampled during active COVID-19.

The V call is TRBV19, the J call TRBJ2-7; 10 nucleotides line up with TRBD1. Trimming cost V 9 bases and J 0 bases; bases outside gene matches: 2. This CDR3 contains 13 residues. CDR1 and CDR2 (germline): LNHDA, SQIVND (reference sequence). The CDR3 nucleotides are TGTGCCAGCAGACAGGGGGCCTCCTACGAGCAGTACTTC. Protein sequence: CASRQGASYEQYF.

This chain connects TRBV27 to TRBJ1-1, with D unclear. The CDR3 has 13 amino acids. The germline gives CDR1 MNHEY, CDR2 SMNVEV (reference sequence). V was pared by 1 base and J by 4 bases, with 7 bases between. The CDR3 sequence is CASSLLVSTEAFF. The CDR3 nucleotides are TGTGCCAGCAGTTTATTAGTAAGCACTGAAGCTTTCTTT.

J is TRBJ1-1 and V is TRBV7-2; possibly TRBD1 for D (5 bases). This CDR3 is built from 15 residues. V was cut by 4 bases and J by 0 bases, with 12 bases left in between. Germline values: CDR1 SGHTA, CDR2 FQGNSA. The CDR3 DNA is TGTGCCAGCAGCTGGGGCCAGTACCTGAACACTGAAGCTTTCTTT. As protein: CASSWGQYLNTEAFF.

The rearrangement uses TRBV6-6 and TRBJ2-3, with D perhaps matching TRBD1 (5 bases). Trimming pared 0 bases from V and 2 bases from J, leaving 9 bases between. Germline V gene data show CDR1 as MNHNY and CDR2 as SVGAGI (reference sequence). This CDR3 spans 15 amino acids. CDR3 in DNA: TGTGCCAGCAGTTACTCTCAGGGATCCACAGATACGCAGTATTTT. Encoded protein: CASSYSQGSTDTQYF.

CDR3 loop: CASSRGGARGDTQYF. CDR3 sequence (DNA): TGTGCCAGCAGCCGCGGGGGAGCCCGGGGGGATACGCAGTATTTT. The chain uses TRBV7-2 and TRBJ2-3, with 7 bases aligning to TRBD2. CDR1 SGHTA and CDR2 FQGNSA come from the germline V gene. V gave up 5 bases and J gave up 6 bases; unmatched junction bases: 11. This CDR3 region has 15 residues.

This clone was found once. The chain joins TRBV19 to TRBJ2-2; perhaps TRBD1 as D (6 bases). Per germline, CDR1 LNHDA and CDR2 SQIVND (reference sequence). The V and J ends lost 2 bases and 15 bases respectively, with 16 bases between them. CDR3 length equals 13 residues. CDR3 region: CASSIRVEKGVFF. In DNA, the CDR3 is TGTGCCAGTAGTATAAGAGTTGAGAAGGGGGTGTTTTTT.

This clone was observed once. The gene calls are TRBV14 and TRBJ2-1; 8 nucleotides line up with TRBD2. CDR1 is SGHDN, CDR2 FVKESK, per germline. CDR3 length: 12 residues. J lost 8 bases, V lost 4 bases, and 1 base had no gene match. The CDR3 protein is CASSLLADEQFF. The CDR3 nucleotides are TGTGCCAGCAGCCTACTAGCGGATGAGCAGTTCTTC.

J is TRBJ1-2 and V is TRBV30; the D gene is possibly TRBD1 (6 bases). The CDR3 covers 15 residues. Germline CDR1 GTSNPN, CDR2 SVGIG (reference sequence). V shed 3 bases and J shed 7 bases, with 21 bases lying between them. The CDR3 DNA is TGTGCCTGGAGCGCCATTGGGACAACTAAGGGTGGCTACACCTTC. It codes for CAWSAIGTTKGGYTF.

This chain joins TRBV7-2 and TRBJ2-7, with 9 bases identical to TRBD2. V was pared by 5 bases and J by 2 bases, with 7 bases of the junction left unmatched. CDR3 length equals 15 residues. Germline values: CDR1 SGHTA, CDR2 FQGNSA. The CDR3 protein is CASSERSGGTYEQYF. The CDR3 DNA follows: TGTGCCAGCAGCGAGCGAAGCGGGGGGACCTACGAGCAGTACTTC.

The chain couples TRBV27 to TRBJ2-7; 8 bases align to TRBD2. The CDR3 is 14 residues long. Trimming took 3 bases from V and 2 from J; bases not matched to a gene: 3. CDR1 and CDR2 (germline): MNHEY, SMNVEV (reference sequence). The CDR3 DNA is TGTGCCAGCAGTTTTACTAGCGGAACCTACGAGCAGTACTTC. Translated, it gives CASSFTSGTYEQYF.

The chain employs TRBV20-1 and TRBJ2-3; either TRBD1 or TRBD2 may fit D (5 bases each). V gave up 3 bases and J gave up 0 bases, with 16 bases separating them. CDR3 length: 16 residues. CDR1 is DFQATT, CDR2 SNEGSKA, per germline (reference sequence). In nucleotides, the CDR3 is TGCAGTGCTAGTGACAGCGGAAAGTTTAGCACAGATACGCAGTATTTT. Translated: CSASDSGKFSTDTQYF.

V and J are TRBV6-2 or TRBV6-3 and TRBJ1-1, with D maybe TRBD1 (6 bases). Germline V gene data show CDR1 as MNHEY and CDR2 as SVGEGT. The CDR3 is 14 amino acids. Trimming stripped 3 bases from V and 1 base from J, with 9 bases between. The CDR3, as DNA: TGTGCCAGCAGTTATCCAGGGGAGAACACTGAAGCTTTCTTT. Residues: CASSYPGENTEAFF.

This clone appeared a few times. V gene TRBV27 combines with J gene TRBJ1-5; the match to TRBD1 covers 10 bases. V lost 1 base and J lost 0; bases outside the gene matches: 3. CDR1 and CDR2 (germline): MNHEY, SMNVEV (reference sequence). CDR3 length: 17 amino acids. For the CDR3, the DNA is TGTGCCAGCAGTTTATTCGGGACAGGGGTTAGCAATCAGCCCCAGCATTTT. Protein sequence: CASSLFGTGVSNQPQHF.

The chain uses TRBV4-1 and TRBJ1-2; D possibly corresponds to TRBD1 (6 bases). V was trimmed by 0 bases and J by 4 bases, leaving 9 bases between them. The germline gives CDR1 MGHRA, CDR2 YSYEKL. The CDR3 has 14 amino acids. The CDR3 nucleotides read TGCGCCAGCAGCCAAGACCCCAGGGGCTATGGCTACACCTTC. This gives the protein CASSQDPRGYGYTF.

This chain connects TRBV20-1 to TRBJ1-1; D ambiguous. Deletions cut 5 bases from V and 6 bases from J, with 7 bases between. Germline V gives CDR1 DFQATT, CDR2 SNEGSKA (reference sequence). There are 10 residues in the CDR3. This chain's CDR3 is CSAPISEAFF. CDR3 DNA sequence: TGCAGTGCTCCCATTTCTGAAGCTTTCTTT.

The J gene is TRBJ1-4, the V gene TRBV7-9; no reliable D call. The CDR3 covers 18 residues. Looked up from germline, CDR1 is SEHNR and CDR2 is FQNEAQ (reference sequence). V lost 1 base and J lost 3, with 18 bases in between. The CDR3 protein is CASSLVILDPDSNEKLFF. In DNA, the CDR3 is TGTGCCAGCAGCTTAGTAATTCTAGACCCCGACTCTAATGAAAAACTGTTTTTT. Variable domain in full (rest from reference TRBV7-9 and TRBJ1-4): DTGVSQNPRHKITKRGQNVTFRCDPISEHNRLYWYRQTLGQGPEFLTYFQNEAQLEKSRLLSDRFSAERPKGSFSTLEIQRTEQGDSAMYLCASSLVILDPDSNEKLFFGSGTQLSVL.

V usage is TRBV19 and J usage is TRBJ2-1, with D possibly TRBD1 on 8 matching bases. The ends were cut back, 3 bases at V and 8 bases at J, with 20 bases in the middle. CDR3 size: 16 residues. CDR1 is LNHDA, CDR2 SQIVND, per germline (reference sequence). The CDR3: CASSILLRGRGHEQFF. In DNA, the CDR3 is TGTGCCAGTAGTATCCTCCTCAGGGGGCGGGGGCATGAGCAGTTCTTC.